This TCR beta chain was recovered during a study of blood T cell repertoires in COVID-19. Study information: Before being deemed recovered, Cohort 3 donors had two negative PCRs, clearance, or symptom resolution.

Unmatched junction bases numbered 11, after V lost 5 bases and J lost 2 bases. CDR3 length: 17 amino acids. Germline CDR1 reads SGHDN; CDR2 reads FVKESK. Individuals aged about 18 to 89 years were recruited from around 22 US areas. This table comes from immunoSEQ multiplex PCR, and its TCRdb copy is limited to in-frame clones, with some not included. The table lists roughly 210,000 clones, around 86% of them singletons. This TCR was sampled from a man aged 25 to 45 in a cohort exposed to, infected with or recovered from COVID-19 (not recorded which). The sequencing input was PBMCs or T cells enriched from blood (not recorded which). The rearrangement uses TRBV14 and TRBJ2-7; TRBD1 matches 11 bases. As DNA, the CDR3 is TGTGCCAGCAGCGGAGCGTCTAGGGGACAGGGGGCCTACGAGCAGTACTTC. Protein product: CASSGASRGQGAYEQYF. Using reference TRBV14 and TRBJ2-7 for the parts outside the CDR3, the full variable domain is EAGVTQFPSHSVIEKGQTVTLRCDPISGHDNLYWYRRVMGKEIKFLLHFVKESKQDESGMPNNRFLAERTGGTYSTLKVQPAELEDSGVYFCASSGASRGQGAYEQYFGPGTRLTVT.